The subject of this entry is one T cell receptor (beta chain). V lost 0 bases and J 3 bases, leaving 6 bases between the germline ends. CDR1 and CDR2 (germline): SGHKS, YYEKEE (reference sequence). This CDR3 has 14 amino acids. The sample comes from a study of T cell changes during pregnancy in multiple sclerosis. TCRdb's copy holds only in-frame clones and misses some; the assay was immunoSEQ multiplex PCR. The data hold more than 95,000 clones, with over 85% observed a single time. The sample here was peripheral blood, taken after pregnancy. This TCR was sampled from a female donor with multiple sclerosis, enrolled in a pregnancy study. J is TRBJ1-4 and V is TRBV5-5; D gene uncertain. The CDR3 loop reads CASSLVGANEKLFF. For the CDR3, the DNA is TGTGCCAGCAGCTTGGTGGGCGCTAATGAAAAACTGTTTTTT.